This T cell receptor beta chain was captured in a study of T cells after yellow fever vaccination. V lost 2 bases and J lost 0, with 11 bases in between. The CDR3 runs 15 residues. The V gene's germline CDR1 is SGHVS and CDR2 FQNEAQ. This clonotype was seen more than once but under ten times. Its antigen is as yet unknown. 5'RACE template switching generated TCR cDNA, adding a universal primer site and UMIs. TCRdb analysed the 5' RACE reads with MiXCR anew, one entry per CDR3 protein. The sample records about 550,000 distinct CDR3 sequences, 19% being singletons. General study findings and limits: Clonotype sharing between CD4 and CD8 compartments was small. Subsequent booster samples again held most clones from primary vaccination (roughly 96% CD4, roughly 88% CD8).

This specimen consisted of PBMCs, obtained 15 days after the yellow fever booster vaccination. The chain joins TRBV7-8 to TRBJ2-7; D is uncertain. The sequence derives from a young man who received the YFV17D yellow fever vaccine. CDR3 residues: CASSLTAVSSYEQYF. Written as DNA, the CDR3 is TGTGCCAGCAGCTTAACGGCAGTGAGCTCCTACGAGCAGTACTTC.